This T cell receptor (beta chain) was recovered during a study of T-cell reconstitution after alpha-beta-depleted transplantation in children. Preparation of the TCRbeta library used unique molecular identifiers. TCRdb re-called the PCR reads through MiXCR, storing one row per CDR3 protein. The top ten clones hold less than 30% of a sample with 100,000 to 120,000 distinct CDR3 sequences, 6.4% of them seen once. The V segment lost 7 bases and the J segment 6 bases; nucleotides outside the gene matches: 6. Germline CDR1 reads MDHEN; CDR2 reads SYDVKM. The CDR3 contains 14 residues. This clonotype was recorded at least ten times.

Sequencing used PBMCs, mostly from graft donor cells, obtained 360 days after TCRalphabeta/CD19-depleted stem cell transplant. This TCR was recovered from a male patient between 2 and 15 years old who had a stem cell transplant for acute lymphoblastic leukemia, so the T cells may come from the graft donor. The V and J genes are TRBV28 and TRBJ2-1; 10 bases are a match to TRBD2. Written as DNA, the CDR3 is TGTGCCAGCATGTTGGGACTAGCGAGCAATGAGCAGTTCTTC. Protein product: CASMLGLASNEQFF.